The TCR beta chain under discussion was sequenced for a study of radiotherapy plus CTLA-4 blockade in lung cancer. Study-wide background: Of all patients, approximately 17% responded objectively and 30% to 35% showed disease control.

Trimming took 8 bases from V and 1 from J; bases not matched to a gene: 2. In germline, CDR1 is SGHRS, CDR2 YFSETQ. CDR3 length: 14 amino acids. Sequenced by immunoSEQ multiplex PCR; TCRdb stores in-frame clones only, minus some. The table records around 59,000 clones, around 68% of them present only once. A remark on this clone: Its antigen remains unidentified.

Study-wide results and limits: Researchers report tumor-derived TCR clones expanding in blood after radiotherapy plus ipilimumab. Together with interferon-beta, which increased in serum after radiation, early dynamic changes in blood T cell clones were reportedly the best predictors of response.

Patients had chemo-refractory metastatic non-small-cell lung cancer and received focal radiation plus CTLA-4 blockade that used ipilimumab. The clonotype originates from a human donor with non-small cell lung cancer whose response to radiotherapy plus ipilimumab could not be evaluated. The input for sequencing was peripheral blood, taken from a patient treated with radiotherapy plus ipilimumab. The J gene is TRBJ2-2, the V gene TRBV5-1, with TRBD2 matching 10 bases. In DNA form, the CDR3 reads TGCGCCAGGGAGCGGGGGGGGAACACCGGGGAGCTGTTTTTT. Translating it yields CARERGGNTGELFF.